Listed below are T cell receptor beta chains from one sample, sequenced in a study of shared clonotypes between healthy human individuals. The assay was immunoSEQ multiplex PCR, and TCRdb's table has in-frame clones only and misses some. This table has a few million clones, around nine tenths appearing once. Sequencing was carried out using naive CD4+ T cells sorted from blood. The origin of the receptors is a man between 18 and 35 years old in good health. Both conserved end residues are part of each CDR3. D genes are given only for firm matches. Only part of the rows carry a size: once, few, many, or a class if the clone is expanded.

>TRBD1|once|TRBV14|TRBJ1-2|14
TGTGCCAGCAGCTCCCGGGACAGGGTCAGCGGCTACACCTTC
CASSSRDRVSGYTF
>.|few|TRBV5-1|TRBJ1-2|15
TGCGCCAGCAGCGAGGGGACATTCCGTCGGAATGGCTACACCTTC
CASSEGTFRRNGYTF
>TRBD1|.|TRBV27|TRBJ2-2|13
TGTGCCAGCCGACAGGGAAACACCGGGGAGCTGTTTTTT
CASRQGNTGELFF
>.|.|TRBV19|TRBJ1-5|15
TGTGCCAGTAGTTCTGGGTATAGGCAAGATCAGCCCCAGCATTTT
CASSSGYRQDQPQHF
>TRBD1|once|TRBV7-9|TRBJ2-7|14
TGTGCCAGCAGCCTGGGACAGGCGAGCTACGAGCAGTACTTC
CASSLGQASYEQYF
>.|.|TRBV5-4|TRBJ2-7|14
TGTGCCAGCAGCCCCGACCTGGGCGCCTACGAGCAGTACTTC
CASSPDLGAYEQYF
>TRBD2|.|TRBV9|TRBJ2-3|18
TGTGCCAGCAGCGAAGGGACTAGCGGGGGGAGAGGCACAGATACGCAGTATTTT
CASSEGTSGGRGTDTQYF
>.|few|TRBV5-4|TRBJ2-7|14
TGTGCCAGCAGCTTGCAAACAGCCGAATACGAGCAGTACTTC
CASSLQTAEYEQYF
>.|.|TRBV10-3|TRBJ2-7|12
TGTGCCACGGTTGGCCCTTCCTACGAGCAGTACTTC
CATVGPSYEQYF
>TRBD1|.|TRBV7-2|TRBJ2-5|14
TGTGCCAGCAGCTATGGGGACAGACAAGAGACCCAGTACTTC
CASSYGDRQETQYF
>.|.|TRBV9|TRBJ1-2|13
TGTGCCAGCAGCGTACTGGAGAACTATGGCTACACCTTC
CASSVLENYGYTF
>.|.|TRBV30|TRBJ2-7|15
TGTGCCTGGAGTCTTAGGGACCCTGGGGTATACGAGCAGTACTTC
CAWSLRDPGVYEQYF
>.|.|TRBV9|TRBJ2-2|16
TGTGCCAGCAGCGTAGCCGGTCTAGCTAACACCGGGGAGCTGTTTTTT
CASSVAGLANTGELFF
>TRBD2|.|TRBV2|TRBJ2-3|16
TGTGCCAGCATAAGGCTAGCGGACTTTAGCACAGATACGCAGTATTTT
CASIRLADFSTDTQYF
>.|.|TRBV5-1|TRBJ2-1|13
TGCGCCAGCGATGGCGGGGTCTACAATGAGCAGTTCTTC
CASDGGVYNEQFF
>TRBD1|.|TRBV6-4|TRBJ1-1|16
TGTGCCAGCAGAAAAGAAGGGGGCGTCCCTGCCACTGAAGCTTTCTTT
CASRKEGGVPATEAFF
>.|.|TRBV5-1|TRBJ2-3|13
TGCGCCAGCAGTTCTCAGGGAACAGATACGCAGTATTTT
CASSSQGTDTQYF
>.|.|TRBV4-1|TRBJ1-4|14
TGCGCCAGCAGCCAAGATGGTTTAATTGAAAAACTGTTTTTT
CASSQDGLIEKLFF
>.|.|TRBV2|TRBJ2-7|13
TGTGCCAGCAGTGTTGACTCGACCTACGAGCAGTACTTC
CASSVDSTYEQYF
>.|.|TRBV7-8|TRBJ2-3|15
TGTGCCAGCAGCTTAGCGTCCAGGAGCACAGATACGCAGTATTTT
CASSLASRSTDTQYF
>.|.|TRBV28|TRBJ1-5|14
TGTGCCAGCAGTCAGGACAGCCAAGATCAGCCCCAGCATTTT
CASSQDSQDQPQHF
>.|.|TRBV28|TRBJ1-2|10
TGTGCCGCAGGGCTGCATGGCTACACCTTC
CAAGLHGYTF
>.|.|TRBV7-8|TRBJ1-6|13
TGTGCCAGCAGCTTAGACACCTATTCACCCCTCCACTTT
CASSLDTYSPLHF